A single sample gave rise to the 15 T cell receptor beta chains below, sequenced in a study of shared clonotypes between healthy human individuals. Only in-frame clones appear in the TCRdb table, and some are missing; sequencing was by immunoSEQ multiplex PCR. The data contain roughly 2 million clones, about 94% of them singletons. Sample: naive CD4+ T cells sorted from blood. Subset indicated: CD45RA+ positively selected. The receptors were gathered from a man aged 18 to 30 in good health.

The V call is TRBV5-1, the J call TRBJ1-1, with a weak D call TRBD1 (5 bases). The CDR3 is 13 amino acids. V lost 7 bases to trimming and J lost 1 base, with 11 bases between them. Germline V lookup: CDR1 SGHRS, CDR2 YFSETQ. CDR3 DNA: TGCGCCAGCTCGACAGAGCCGAACACTGAAGCTTTCTTT. It yields the protein CASSTEPNTEAFF.

The chain uses TRBV27 and TRBJ2-3, with a tentative D call TRBD1 (5 bases). With 6 bases removed from V and 3 bases from J, the gap between germline ends came to 22 bases. CDR1 and CDR2 from the germline V gene are MNHEY and SMNVEV (reference sequence). The CDR3 loop spans 17 amino acids. The CDR3 is CASSKPPPLPGTDTQYF. In nucleotides, the CDR3 is TGTGCCAGCAGCAAACCACCGCCCTTACCAGGGACAGATACGCAGTATTTT.

The chain carries TRBV5-1 and TRBJ2-5; D possibly corresponds to TRBD2 (6 bases). The length of the CDR3 is 18 residues. Deletions cut 2 bases from V and 4 bases from J, with 24 bases between. Germline loops: CDR1 SGHRS, CDR2 YFSETQ. CDR3 in DNA: TGCGCCAGCAGCTTCACATTGCTCGACGGGCGACTAGGAGAGACCCAGTACTTC. Its protein is CASSFTLLDGRLGETQYF.

This rearrangement joins TRBV29-1 to TRBJ2-2; perhaps TRBD1 as D (5 bases). This CDR3 is 14 amino acids long. Trimming stripped 4 bases from V and 8 bases from J, with 17 bases between. Germline loops: CDR1 SQVTM, CDR2 ANQGSEA. CDR3 sequence (DNA): TGCAGCGTTGCACAGGTGTCTATCATTGGGGAGCTGTTTTTT. Its translation is CSVAQVSIIGELFF.

The V gene is TRBV7-9, the J gene TRBJ2-7; D not resolved. Germline CDR1 SEHNR, CDR2 FQNEAQ (reference sequence). Trimming took 7 bases from V and 5 from J, leaving 12 bases between them. This CDR3 comprises 12 residues. The CDR3 DNA follows: TGTGCCAGCATGTCCCCAGGAGACGAGCAGTACTTC. Its protein product is CASMSPGDEQYF.

The V and J genes are TRBV7-9 and TRBJ1-3; no definite D call. V was cut by 1 base and J by 2 bases, with 18 bases left in between. CDR3 length: 18 residues. Germline V gene data show CDR1 as SEHNR and CDR2 as FQNEAQ (reference sequence). The CDR3 bases are TGTGCCAGCAGCTTAGGCATCCTCGTGGGGATGGCTGGAAACACCATATATTTT. Encoded protein: CASSLGILVGMAGNTIYF.

The chain couples TRBV6-6 to TRBJ2-7; D not certain. Germline CDR1 is MNHNY and CDR2 is SVGAGI (reference sequence). Trimming removed 0 bases from V and 6 bases from J, with 12 bases in between. This CDR3 is built from 14 residues. CDR3 in amino acids: CASSYSTPLGEQYF. In nucleotides, the CDR3 is TGTGCCAGCAGTTACTCGACACCGCTCGGCGAGCAGTACTTC.

The chain carries TRBV2 and TRBJ2-5, with a possible D match to TRBD2 (7 bases). CDR1 is SNHLY and CDR2 is FYNNEI in the germline V gene. Trimming pared 4 bases from V and 6 bases from J, leaving 18 bases between. CDR3 length equals 15 residues. The CDR3 bases are TGTGCCAGCAGTGCGATGGCGGGGGCTGGGAAGACCCAGTACTTC. This gives the protein CASSAMAGAGKTQYF.

As regards this clone: This same CDR3 is encoded by further DNA sequences in the sample. The CDR3 nucleotides are TGCGCCAGCAGCCAAGTGGGGACAGGAGGGGAAAAACTGTTTTTT. The encoded protein is CASSQVGTGGEKLFF. V and J are TRBV4-1 and TRBJ1-4; 8 bases map to TRBD1. J was trimmed by 8 bases and V by 1 base; bases with no gene match: 6. This CDR3 is built from 15 residues. Germline assignment: CDR1 MGHRA and CDR2 YSYEKL.

The V and J genes are TRBV6-6 and TRBJ1-2; TRBD1 is a possible D gene (5 bases). The CDR3 contains 12 residues. V gave up 7 bases and J gave up 6 bases, with 12 bases separating them. Germline V gene data show CDR1 as MNHNY and CDR2 as SVGAGI (reference sequence). The CDR3 DNA follows: TGTGCCAGCAACCGAGAGGGGAATGGCTACACCTTC. This encodes CASNREGNGYTF.

The chain employs TRBV5-1 and TRBJ2-1; TRBD2 might be the D (6 bases). Trimming shortened V by 4 bases and J by 4 bases, and 15 bases separated the two germline ends. The CDR3 runs to 15 residues. CDR1 SGHRS and CDR2 YFSETQ come from the germline V gene. The DNA for the CDR3 is TGCGCCAGCAGCCTGTTGGAGGGTCGGTACAATGAGCAGTTCTTC. Protein sequence: CASSLLEGRYNEQFF.

As concerns this clone: The identical CDR3 is also encoded by other nucleotide sequences in the sample. This sequence joins TRBV2 and TRBJ2-2; weak D call: TRBD2 (7 bases). Germline assignment: CDR1 SNHLY and CDR2 FYNNEI. CDR3 length equals 12 residues. V lost 7 bases to trimming and J lost 6 bases, with 9 bases between them. The CDR3 nucleotides read TGTGCCAGCACCGGGGGGCCCGGGGAGCTGTTTTTT. Translated: CASTGGPGELFF. The full variable domain, with the rest looked up from reference TRBV2 and TRBJ2-2, is EPEVTQTPSHQVTQMGQEVILRCVPISNHLYFYWYRQILGQKVEFLVSFYNNEISEKSEIFDDQFSVERPDGSNFTLKIRSTKLEDSAMYFCASTGGPGELFFGEGSRLTVL.

The chain employs TRBV30 and TRBJ2-2; D gene uncertain. Trimming cost V 3 bases and J 2 bases, with 7 bases left between them. The CDR3 totals 13 residues. Germline CDR1 GTSNPN, CDR2 SVGIG (reference sequence). This CDR3 reads CAWRQTNTGELFF. The DNA for the CDR3 is TGTGCCTGGAGACAGACCAACACCGGGGAGCTGTTTTTT.

The sample holds one count of this clone. The genes are TRBV5-4 and TRBJ1-1; D unclear. The ends were cut back, 4 bases at V and 6 bases at J, with 19 bases in the middle. Germline V gene data show CDR1 as SGHNT and CDR2 as YYREEE (reference sequence). The CDR3 covers 15 residues. DNA of the CDR3: TGTGCCAGCAGCCCTCCCCCCGGGGTTGTCGCTGAAGCTTTCTTT. Protein product: CASSPPPGVVAEAFF.

Of note for this clone: The same CDR3 can be traced to other DNA sequences in this sample. The chain joins TRBV6-5 to TRBJ2-1; tentatively, D is TRBD2 (6 bases). In germline, CDR1 is MNHEY, CDR2 SVGAGI. V lost 1 base to trimming and J lost 6 bases, with 7 bases between them. This CDR3 has 13 residues. In DNA, the CDR3 is TGTGCCAGCAGTTACTTGGGGGGCAATGAGCAGTTCTTC. This codes for CASSYLGGNEQFF.